This is a list of T cell receptor beta chains from one sample in a study of OX40 agonist ivuxolimab in advanced cancers. TCRdb's table, derived via immunoSEQ multiplex PCR, lists solely in-frame clones and lacks some. The sample holds 15,000 to 20,000 clones, about 70% seen once. The sample in question was CD4+ or CD8+ T cells sorted from blood, obtained in a trial of the OX40 agonist ivuxolimab. Receptor source: an adult with an advanced solid tumor such as melanoma, head and neck, liver or kidney cancer. Each CDR3 is given with its conserved first and last residue. D genes are given only for firm matches. Size is stated for part of the rows, as once, few or many counts, or as a class when the clone is expanded.

TRBJ2-7 . . TRBV28 TGTGCCAGCAGTTCTCCAGAAAGGGAGCAGTACTTC CASSSPEREQYF
TRBJ2-7 . once TRBV10-1 TGCGCCAGCAGCCGGAGTCTAGTTGACGAGCAGTACTTC CASSRSLVDEQYF
TRBJ2-7 TRBD2 . TRBV14 TGTGCCAGCAGCCAAGCTACCGGGACTAGCTTCTCCTACGAGCAGTACTTC CASSQATGTSFSYEQYF
TRBJ1-3 . . TRBV5-4 TGCGCCAGCAGCCAAGATGGGGCCAGCGAGGGAAACACCATATATTTT CASSQDGASEGNTIYF
TRBJ2-5 TRBD2 . TRBV7-9 TGTGCCAGGGTAGCGGGAGCTTCCGGAGAGACCCAGTACTTC CARVAGASGETQYF
TRBJ2-1 TRBD2 few TRBV10-1 TGCGCCAGCAGTGAGCTCGGACCGGGACTAGCGGACCTGAATGAGCAGTTCTTC CASSELGPGLADLNEQFF
TRBJ2-7 TRBD1 . TRBV9 TGTGCCAGCAGCGTAGGGGGACAGAGCTCCTACGAGCAGTACTTC CASSVGGQSSYEQYF
TRBJ1-1 . medium-sized TRBV27 TGTGCCAGCAGTTCAAAACCCTTGGGGATAGACACTGAAGCTTTCTTT CASSSKPLGIDTEAFF
TRBJ1-1 . . TRBV30 TGTGCCTGCCATAATGCTTTCTTT CACHNAFF
TRBJ2-7 . few TRBV7-8 TGTGCCAGCAGCTTAGCGCTAGGAACAAGCGAGCAGTACTTC CASSLALGTSEQYF
TRBJ1-1 . . TRBV28 TGTGCCAGCACCCCGAACCCAGGGCGCACTGAAGCTTTCTTT CASTPNPGRTEAFF